The 32 T cell receptor beta chains reported below all come from one sample, sequenced in a study of vaccination and CD4 T cells after COVID-19. The treatment denotes: approximately nine-day PBMC culture with coronavirus spike peptide pools or control peptides (ViraFEST assay). Ahead of the COVID-19 pandemic (2011-2018), the CD4+ T cells of the unexposed donor were collected. The Oncomine TCR Beta short-read assay was applied to DNA of cultured CD4+ T cells. Genomic DNA was drawn out of CD4+ T cells grown in culture. TCRdb re-derived calls from the PCR reads in MiXCR, one entry per CDR3 protein. In the table there are over 8,000 distinct CDR3 sequences, over 25% of which are singletons. These receptors' antigens are unknown. Sequencing was performed on CD4+ T cells from blood, cultured in vitro. The source of these receptors is a human donor in good health.

This clonotype was seen only a few times. V and J are TRBV7-8 and TRBJ2-5; TRBD1 agrees at 9 bases. The CDR3 covers 15 residues. V was pared by 5 bases and J by 5 bases, with 9 bases of the junction left unmatched. Germline CDR1 and CDR2: SGHVS and FQNEAQ. The CDR3 DNA sequence: TGTGCCAGCAGCAGGCCGGGACAGGGAGGGGAGACCCAGTACTTC. Protein product: CASSRPGQGGETQYF.

This clonotype was detected a few times. The rearrangement links TRBV7-3 to TRBJ2-2; 9 nucleotides align to TRBD2. Germline CDR1 reads SGHTA; CDR2 reads FQGTGA. The CDR3 runs to 16 residues. J lost 7 bases, V lost 3 bases, and 9 bases had no gene match. CDR3 DNA sequence: TGTGCCAGCAGCTTTATGGGCGGGAGGGCCCACGGGGAGCTGTTTTTT. Protein: CASSFMGGRAHGELFF.

By proportion, this clonotype is medium-sized (0.01 to 0.1%). The chain carries TRBV7-2 and TRBJ1-1; 8 nucleotides match TRBD1. Germline V gives CDR1 SGHTA, CDR2 FQGNSA. The CDR3 is made up of 14 amino acids. Trimming at V came to 5 bases and at J to 5 bases, leaving 7 bases not matched to a gene. The CDR3 bases are TGTGCCAGCAGCACCGGACAGGGAGGAACTGAAGCTTTCTTT. It codes for CASSTGQGGTEAFF.

The J gene is TRBJ2-7, the V gene TRBV11-2; a possible D gene is TRBD1 (6 bases). CDR1 SGHAT and CDR2 FQNNGV come from the germline V gene. The CDR3 runs 17 residues. Trimming left V 2 bases short and J 0 bases short, with 17 bases between. CDR3 amino acids: CASSLRYRVPSSYEQYF. The DNA for the CDR3 is TGTGCCAGCAGCTTAAGGTACAGGGTTCCGAGCTCCTACGAGCAGTACTTC.

In its sample, this clonotype is medium-sized. DNA of the CDR3: TGTGCCAGCAGCTTTCAGGGCAACAATTCACCCCTCCACTTT. The encoded protein is CASSFQGNNSPLHF. V usage is TRBV7-2 and J usage is TRBJ1-6, with D possibly matching TRBD1 (5 bases). Germline values: CDR1 SGHTA, CDR2 FQGNSA. The CDR3 totals 14 residues. Trimming removed 3 bases at V and 7 bases at J, with 10 bases between.

The CDR3 coding sequence is TGTGCCACCAGCAGAGACCTCTTTTACTCCTACAATGAGCAGTTCTTC. Its protein product is CATSRDLFYSYNEQFF. The chain combines TRBV15 with TRBJ2-1; D not certain. Germline-derived CDR1 and CDR2 are LNHNV and YYDKDF (reference sequence). The V end lost 0 bases, the J end lost 0 bases, and 9 bases lay between the germline ends. CDR3 length equals 16 residues.

This clonotype occurred once. The chain combines TRBV27 with TRBJ2-1, with TRBD2 identical over 13 bases. Losses at the gene ends were 3 bases for V and 5 bases for J; bases not matched to a gene: 1. The length of the CDR3 is 15 residues. Germline V gives CDR1 MNHEY, CDR2 SMNVEV (reference sequence). The CDR3 loop is CASSFGLAGDNEQFF. The CDR3 DNA is TGTGCCAGCAGTTTTGGACTAGCGGGAGACAATGAGCAGTTCTTC.

This clonotype has just a few counts. The V gene is TRBV23-1, the J gene TRBJ1-1; D gene uncertain. TRBV23-1 is filed as an ORF, its function uncertain. V shed 2 bases and J shed 3 bases, with 10 bases lying between them. The CDR3 covers 14 residues. The CDR3 DNA reads as TGCGCCAGCAGTCAAACTGGACTCGACACTGAAGCTTTCTTT. It codes for CASSQTGLDTEAFF.

This chain connects TRBV5-4 to TRBJ2-3; D might be TRBD1 or TRBD2, each matching 5 bases. This CDR3 spans 14 amino acids. Germline CDR1 and CDR2: SGHNT and YYREEE (reference sequence). Trimming took 0 bases from V and 4 from J, leaving 9 bases between them. The CDR3 DNA sequence: TGTGCCAGCAGCTTGGGGGGGTCGGCAGATACGCAGTATTTT. It is translated as CASSLGGSADTQYF.

V and J are TRBV19 and TRBJ1-6; D possibly corresponds to TRBD1 (6 bases). V lost 3 bases and J 0 bases, leaving 6 bases between the germline ends. This CDR3 contains 15 residues. Germline V lookup: CDR1 LNHDA, CDR2 SQIVND (reference sequence). The CDR3 reads CASSIRGSYNSPLHF. In DNA form, the CDR3 reads TGTGCCAGTAGTATCAGGGGCTCCTATAATTCACCCCTCCACTTT.

The chain uses TRBV5-1 and TRBJ2-1, with 8 bases lining up with TRBD2. After removal of 1 base from V and 5 bases from J, the junction contained 5 bases not matched to a gene. The CDR3 consists of 15 residues. Germline V gene sequence: CDR1 SGHRS, CDR2 YFSETQ. In nucleotides, the CDR3 is TGCGCCAGCAGCTTGAGCGGGAGAAATGACAATGAGCAGTTCTTC. It is translated as CASSLSGRNDNEQFF.

This clonotype was seen more than once but under ten times. A read error may account for a junction end that differs from germline. CDR3: CASSLYTGGGNEQFF. The CDR3 bases are TGTGCTAGCAGCTTATACACAGGGGGCGGCAATGAGCAGTTCTTC. The chain is built from TRBV7-7 and TRBJ2-1; 9 bases agree with TRBD1. This CDR3 contains 15 residues. Per the germline V gene, CDR1 is SSHAT and CDR2 is FNYEAQ (reference sequence).

V usage is TRBV5-1 and J usage is TRBJ2-5; 7 positions match TRBD1. CDR3 size: 15 residues. The V and J ends lost 0 bases and 2 bases, in that order; junction bases with no gene match: 4. Germline lookup yields CDR1 SGHRS and CDR2 YFSETQ. The CDR3 region is CASSLVAGGQETQYF. As DNA, the CDR3 is TGCGCCAGCAGCTTGGTGGCAGGGGGACAAGAGACCCAGTACTTC.

This clonotype occurred a few times. The rearrangement joins TRBV7-2 to TRBJ2-7; TRBD1 agrees at 10 bases. Germline V gene data show CDR1 as SGHTA and CDR2 as FQGNSA. The CDR3 has 13 residues. With V trimmed by 5 bases and J by 3 bases, 1 base remained unmatched. The CDR3 sequence: CASSRDRGYEQYF. CDR3 bases: TGTGCCAGCAGCCGGGACAGGGGCTACGAGCAGTACTTC.

The chain links TRBV5-4 to TRBJ1-1, with D unresolved. The CDR3 spans 15 residues. Trimming pared 0 bases from V and 0 bases from J, leaving 9 bases between. Germline CDR1 and CDR2: SGHNT and YYREEE (reference sequence). CDR3 DNA sequence: TGTGCCAGCAGCTTGGATCCCAGGTTGAACACTGAAGCTTTCTTT. Its translation is CASSLDPRLNTEAFF.

This chain uses TRBV28 with TRBJ1-1; 7 positions match TRBD1. The CDR3 consists of 15 residues. Trimming removed 6 bases from V and 5 bases from J; junction bases left unmatched: 12. Germline V gene sequence: CDR1 MDHEN, CDR2 SYDVKM. The CDR3 spells CASSYQGGRGTEAFF. The CDR3 coding sequence is TGTGCCAGCAGCTATCAGGGGGGTAGAGGGACTGAAGCTTTCTTT.

The chain links TRBV7-2 to TRBJ2-1, with TRBD2 identical over 7 bases. J gave up 1 base and V 3 bases, and 9 bases lay outside the gene matches. CDR1 is SGHTA, CDR2 FQGNSA, per germline. This CDR3 is built from 17 residues. CDR3 DNA: TGTGCCAGCAGCTTCCGATCCAGCGGGACGTCCTACAATGAGCAGTTCTTC. Amino acids: CASSFRSSGTSYNEQFF. Supplemented by reference TRBV7-2 and TRBJ2-1, the full variable domain reads GAGVSQSPSNKVTEKGKDVELRCDPISGHTALYWYRQSLGQGLEFLIYFQGNSAPDKSGLPSDRFSAERTGGSVSTLTIQRTQQEDSAVYLCASSFRSSGTSYNEQFFGPGTRLTVL.

In this sample, this clonotype turned up a few times. V and J are TRBV15 and TRBJ1-3; 9 positions agree with TRBD1. The V segment lost 0 bases and the J segment 0 bases; nucleotides outside the gene matches: 6. CDR3 length equals 18 residues. Germline assignment: CDR1 LNHNV and CDR2 YYDKDF (reference sequence). This chain's CDR3 is CATSRDPGTGISGNTIYF. CDR3 coding DNA: TGTGCCACCAGCAGAGATCCCGGGACAGGGATCTCTGGAAACACCATATATTTT.

The chain recombines TRBV7-2 with TRBJ2-3; 8 nucleotides line up with TRBD2. J lost 0 bases, V lost 1 base, and 15 bases had no gene match. CDR3 length equals 20 residues. Germline V lookup: CDR1 SGHTA, CDR2 FQGNSA. CDR3 sequence reads: CASSLGESALAGLSTDTQYF. CDR3 nucleotide sequence: TGTGCCAGCAGCTTAGGGGAGTCGGCTTTAGCGGGGCTGAGCACAGATACGCAGTATTTT. Drawing the rest from reference TRBV7-2 and TRBJ2-3, the complete variable domain is GAGVSQSPSNKVTEKGKDVELRCDPISGHTALYWYRQSLGQGLEFLIYFQGNSAPDKSGLPSDRFSAERTGGSVSTLTIQRTQQEDSAVYLCASSLGESALAGLSTDTQYFGPGTRLTVL.

Details on this clonotype: With a much larger clone just one base away, this may be a read error. V and J are TRBV2 and TRBJ1-2, with D hard to call. CDR3 length: 14 residues. Germline V gene lookup returns CDR1 SNHLY and CDR2 FYNNEI. As DNA, the CDR3 is TGTGCCAACAGTGCCATCCGGGATGCCGCCCGTCACACCTTC. Amino acid sequence: CANSAIRDAARHTF.

This clonotype has a handful of counts. The V call is TRBV20-1, the J call TRBJ2-7; TRBD2 might be the D (6 bases). The CDR3 is 14 residues long. CDR1 is DFQATT, CDR2 SNEGSKA, per germline (reference sequence). V was pared by 1 base and J by 7 bases, with 17 bases between. The CDR3 here is CSARGHLLAGEQYF. The DNA for the CDR3 is TGCAGTGCTAGAGGCCATTTACTAGCAGGGGAGCAGTACTTC.

This clonotype occurred a few times. The CDR3 spells CASSVPGTGVNYGYTF. CDR3 DNA: TGTGCCAGCAGTGTACCCGGGACAGGGGTAAACTATGGCTACACCTTC. V and J are TRBV28 and TRBJ1-2; 10 positions match TRBD1. This CDR3 comprises 16 residues. CDR1 and CDR2 from the germline V gene are MDHEN and SYDVKM. V lost 5 bases and J lost 2; bases outside the gene matches: 8.

J is TRBJ2-1 and V is TRBV7-2; 14 bases are a match to TRBD2. The germline V gene encodes CDR1 SGHTA and CDR2 FQGNSA. After removal of 8 bases from V and 7 bases from J, the junction contained 4 bases not matched to a gene. The CDR3 extends over 14 amino acids. The CDR3 bases are TGTGCCAGCCGACTAGCGGGAGGGATAAATGAGCAGTTCTTC. This codes for CASRLAGGINEQFF.

The chain combines TRBV19 with TRBJ1-5, with 7 bases lining up with TRBD1. J lost 6 bases, V lost 2 bases, and 7 bases had no gene match. The CDR3 is made up of 15 amino acids. From germline, CDR1 is LNHDA and CDR2 SQIVND (reference sequence). CDR3 sequence reads: CASSITRGSGQPQHF. Written as DNA, the CDR3 is TGTGCCAGTAGTATAACCAGGGGGTCTGGTCAGCCCCAGCATTTT.

The chain links TRBV25-1 to TRBJ2-3, with 9 nucleotides matching TRBD1. The germline CDR1 and CDR2 sequences are MGHDK and SYGVNS. V shed 4 bases and J 5 bases; nucleotides not matched to a gene: 10. CDR3 size: 16 residues. The CDR3 nucleotides are TGTGCCAGCAGTGCCGTTAACAGGGGGCGCTTAGATACGCAGTATTTT. Its translation is CASSAVNRGRLDTQYF.

This clonotype has a handful of counts. The rearrangement joins TRBV27 to TRBJ2-7, with D possibly matching TRBD1 (6 bases). Trimming removed 6 bases at V and 9 bases at J, with 24 bases between. This CDR3 contains 15 residues. Germline loops: CDR1 MNHEY, CDR2 SMNVEV (reference sequence). CDR3 DNA sequence: TGTGCCAGCAGCAGGGACCCTTTCCGGGACACAAGGCAGTACTTC. Protein sequence: CASSRDPFRDTRQYF.

The chain is built from TRBV27 and TRBJ2-2; the match to TRBD2 covers 8 bases. Trimming cost V 8 bases and J 4 bases; bases outside gene matches: 12. Germline V gives CDR1 MNHEY, CDR2 SMNVEV (reference sequence). This CDR3 is built from 16 residues. In DNA form, the CDR3 reads TGTGCCAGCCGGCCCCGGGGGGGCGCGGGCACCGGGGAGCTGTTTTTT. Protein sequence: CASRPRGGAGTGELFF.

A few counts support this clonotype. The chain recombines TRBV24-1 with TRBJ2-3; TRBD1 agrees at 7 bases. The CDR3 covers 15 residues. The V and J ends lost 3 bases and 5 bases, in that order; junction bases with no gene match: 7. CDR1 is KGHDR and CDR2 is SFDVKD in the germline V gene. The CDR3 DNA is TGTGCCACCAGTGATCCGGGACAGCACATAGATACGCAGTATTTT. The encoded protein is CATSDPGQHIDTQYF.

This rearrangement joins TRBV30 to TRBJ2-7; 9 bases line up with TRBD2. CDR3 length: 17 amino acids. CDR1 is GTSNPN and CDR2 is SVGIG in the germline V gene (reference sequence). Trimming cost V 3 bases and J 2 bases; bases outside gene matches: 14. The CDR3 here is CAWSQPPRLAATYEQYF. In DNA, the CDR3 is TGTGCCTGGAGCCAACCCCCCCGACTAGCGGCAACCTACGAGCAGTACTTC.

The chain has TRBV19 and TRBJ1-1; D might be TRBD1 (6 bases). The CDR3 covers 17 residues. Germline V gene data show CDR1 as LNHDA and CDR2 as SQIVND (reference sequence). V gave up 3 bases and J gave up 3 bases, with 20 bases separating them. The CDR3 loop reads CASSMQRWNREDTEAFF. CDR3 DNA sequence: TGTGCCAGTAGTATGCAAAGGTGGAACAGGGAGGACACTGAAGCTTTCTTT. Supplemented by reference TRBV19 and TRBJ1-1, the full variable domain reads DGGITQSPKYLFRKEGQNVTLSCEQNLNHDAMYWYRQDPGQGLRLIYYSQIVNDFQKGDIAEGYSVSREKKESFPLTVTSAQKNPTAFYLCASSMQRWNREDTEAFFGQGTRLTVV.

The gene calls are TRBV25-1 and TRBJ1-1; D is unclear. Germline CDR1 is MGHDK and CDR2 is SYGVNS. The CDR3 is made up of 13 amino acids. V lost 5 bases, J lost 4 bases, and 11 bases lay in between. CDR3 DNA sequence: TGTGCCAGCAGTAGTAAGCGATTCACTGAAGCTTTCTTT. Amino acids: CASSSKRFTEAFF.

The chain joins TRBV4-2 to TRBJ1-6; 10 nucleotides match TRBD1. The V gene end was trimmed by 4 bases and the J gene end by 9 bases; junction bases not matched to a gene: 6. Looked up from germline, CDR1 is LGHNA and CDR2 is YNFKEQ. The CDR3 has 15 amino acids. The CDR3 DNA reads TGTGCCAGCAGCCGGGACAGGGGAAGGAGTTCACCCCTCCACTTT. It yields the protein CASSRDRGRSSPLHF.